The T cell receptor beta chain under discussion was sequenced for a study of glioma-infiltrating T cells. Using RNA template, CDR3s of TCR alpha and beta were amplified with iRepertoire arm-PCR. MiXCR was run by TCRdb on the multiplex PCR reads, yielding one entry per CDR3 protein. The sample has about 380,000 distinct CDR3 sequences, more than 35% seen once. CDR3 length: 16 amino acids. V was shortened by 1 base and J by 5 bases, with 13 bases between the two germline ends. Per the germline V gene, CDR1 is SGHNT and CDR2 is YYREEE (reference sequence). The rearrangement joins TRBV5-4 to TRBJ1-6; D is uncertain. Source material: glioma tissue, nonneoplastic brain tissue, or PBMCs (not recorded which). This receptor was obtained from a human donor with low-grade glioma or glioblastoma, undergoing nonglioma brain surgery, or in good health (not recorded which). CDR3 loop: CASSLNLGTDNSPLHF. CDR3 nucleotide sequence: TGTGCCAGCAGCTTGAATTTAGGCACGGATAATTCACCCCTCCACTTT.